This is a list of T cell receptor beta chains from one sample in a study of blood T cells in healthy people across ages. TCRdb reanalysed the 5' RACE reads using MiXCR and keeps one entry per CDR3 protein. The sample comprises 800,000 or so distinct CDR3 sequences, 35% to 60% of which are singletons, and around a sixth rests with the top ten. Sequencing input: blood. The receptors were sampled from an elderly man in good health. CDR3s include the opening cysteine and the closing phenylalanine or tryptophan. D genes are given only for firm matches. Size is stated for part of the rows, as once, few or many counts, or as a class when the clone is expanded.

V	D	J	size	CDR3	DNA
TRBV3-1	.	TRBJ2-7	.	CASSQGTRYEQYF	TGTGCCAGCAGCCAAGGGACGCGCTACGAGCAGTACTTC
TRBV3-1	TRBD2	TRBJ2-1	.	CASSQDRLALDERFF	TGTGCCAGCAGCCAAGATCGACTAGCCCTTGATGAGCGGTTCTTC
TRBV24-1	.	TRBJ2-1	many	CATSDPQRVNEQFF	TGTGCCACCAGTGATCCACAACGGGTGAATGAGCAGTTCTTC
TRBV4-1	.	TRBJ2-1	.	CASSQVRGGEKGKQFF	TGCGCCAGCAGCCAAGTCAGGGGGGGCGAGAAGGGGAAGCAGTTCTTC
TRBV18	TRBD2	TRBJ2-1	.	CASSLPSGNVGETQFF	TGTGCCAGCTCACTTCCTAGCGGGAACGTCGGAGAGACCCAGTTCTTC
TRBV18	.	TRBJ1-5	.	CASSPPAFNQPQHF	TGTGCCAGCTCACCACCGGCTTTCAATCAGCCCCAGCATTTT
TRBV14	.	TRBJ2-2	.	CASSSGHLLHTGELFF	TGTGCCAGCAGCTCGGGACATCTCTTACACACCGGGGAGCTGTTTTTT
TRBV7-9	TRBD1	TRBJ2-7	.	CASKSGTGEYEQYF	TGTGCCAGCAAATCTGGGACAGGGGAATACGAGCAGTACTTC
TRBV7-9	TRBD1	TRBJ2-5	few	CASSRLGQQETQYF	TGTGCCAGCAGCCGACTGGGACAGCAAGAGACCCAGTACTTC
TRBV29-1	TRBD1	TRBJ2-1	many	CSTRQGAGNEQFF	TGCAGCACCAGACAGGGGGCGGGCAATGAGCAGTTCTTC
TRBV7-2	TRBD1	TRBJ2-7	.	CASSISGQGTYEQYF	TGTGCCAGCAGCATCTCGGGACAGGGAACCTACGAGCAGTACTTC
TRBV15	.	TRBJ2-3	few	CATSRDFARTLADTQYF	TGTGCCACCAGCAGAGATTTCGCCCGAACTCTCGCAGATACGCAGTATTTT
TRBV29-1	TRBD1	TRBJ2-7	few	CSVNRDRGFNERYF	TGCAGCGTCAACCGGGACAGGGGTTTCAACGAGCGGTACTTC
TRBV27	TRBD1	TRBJ1-2	few	CASSLFGQGKDGYTF	TGTGCCAGCAGTTTATTTGGACAGGGAAAAGATGGCTACACCTTC